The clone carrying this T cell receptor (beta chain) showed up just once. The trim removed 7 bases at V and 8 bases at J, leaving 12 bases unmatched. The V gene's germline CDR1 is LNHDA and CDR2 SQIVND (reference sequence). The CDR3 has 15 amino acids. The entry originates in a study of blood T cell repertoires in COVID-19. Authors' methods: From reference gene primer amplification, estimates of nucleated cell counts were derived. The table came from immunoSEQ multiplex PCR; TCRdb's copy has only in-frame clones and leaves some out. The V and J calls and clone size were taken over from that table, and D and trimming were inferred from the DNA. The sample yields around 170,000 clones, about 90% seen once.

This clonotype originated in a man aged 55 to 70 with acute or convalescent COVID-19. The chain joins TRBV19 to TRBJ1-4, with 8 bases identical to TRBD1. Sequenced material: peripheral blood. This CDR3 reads CASTLRTGIREKLFF. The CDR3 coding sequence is TGTGCCAGTACCCTCCGGACAGGGATTAGGGAAAAACTGTTTTTT.